This T cell receptor beta chain is drawn from a study of breast tumors, draining lymph nodes, adjacent tissues. Study-wide results and limits: Tumor and nontumor repertoires were significantly more similar in luminal-like than in basal-like breast cancer. Tumors had less TCR diversity than lymph nodes, more than nontumor tissue.

In germline, CDR1 is ENHRY, CDR2 SYGVKD. The CDR3 runs 14 residues. V was cut by 3 bases and J by 1 base, with 10 bases left in between. This clonotype was recorded many times. Its cognate antigen is unknown. Samples came from axillary lymph nodes draining the breast cancer. TCRdb analysed the multiplex PCR reads with MiXCR anew, one entry per CDR3 protein. Here the sample spans about 180,000 distinct CDR3 sequences, roughly a third being singletons. The chain links TRBV10-3 to TRBJ2-7; D not resolved. The material sequenced was axillary lymph node tissue. This receptor was taken from a female donor with breast cancer. Some clones in this sample may be carry-over from other donors' samples. Written as DNA, the CDR3 is TGTGCCATCAGTGACAGCACAAGTTCCTACGAGCAGTACTTC. Residues: CAISDSTSSYEQYF.